This record covers a single T cell receptor beta chain. This specimen belongs to a study of blood T cell repertoires in COVID-19. Study background: Whether acute or convalescent, the COVID-19 samples came from the United States, Italy and Spain. PBMCs, B-cell-depleted T cells, or T cells provided the cDNA or gDNA that made up the material.

Per germline, CDR1 MDHEN and CDR2 SYDVKM. The length of the CDR3 is 18 residues. Trimming cost V 5 bases and J 0 bases, with 23 bases left between them. In the source study's methods: Estimation of nucleated cell counts was performed using reference gene primer amplification. This table comes from immunoSEQ multiplex PCR, and its TCRdb copy is limited to in-frame clones, with some not included. V and J calls and clone size are given by that table; D and trimming were obtained from the DNA. The sample shows 200,000 to 300,000 clones, 87% of them seen only once. V is TRBV28 and J is TRBJ2-7, with D possibly being TRBD1 (6 bases). Sequencing was done on a sample of peripheral blood. This TCR came from a man aged 60 to 75 who had recovered from COVID-19. The CDR3 protein is CASSPGVMDSRLSYEQYV. In DNA form, the CDR3 reads TGTGCCAGCAGTCCCGGGGTCATGGACAGTAGACTCTCCTACGAGCAGTACGTC.